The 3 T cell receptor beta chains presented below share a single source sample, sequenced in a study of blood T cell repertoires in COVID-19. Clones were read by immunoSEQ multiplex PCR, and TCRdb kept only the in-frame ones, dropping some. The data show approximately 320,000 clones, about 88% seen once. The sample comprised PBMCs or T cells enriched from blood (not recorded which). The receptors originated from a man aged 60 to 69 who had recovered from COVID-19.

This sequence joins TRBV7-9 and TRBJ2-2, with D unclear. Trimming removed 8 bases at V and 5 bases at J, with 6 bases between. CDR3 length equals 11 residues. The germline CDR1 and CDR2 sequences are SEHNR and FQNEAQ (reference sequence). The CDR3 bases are TGTGCCAGCTCCGGGACCGGGGAGCTGTTTTTT. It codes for CASSGTGELFF.

CDR3 sequence reads: CASSPTGGAGNEQFF. The DNA of the CDR3 is TGTGCCAGCAGTCCTACAGGGGGCGCGGGCAATGAGCAGTTCTTC. The rearrangement links TRBV6-5 to TRBJ2-1; 9 bases map to TRBD1. V lost 5 bases, J lost 6 bases, and 8 bases stayed unmatched. The CDR3 contains 15 residues. Germline V CDR1 and CDR2: MNHEY, SVGAGI.

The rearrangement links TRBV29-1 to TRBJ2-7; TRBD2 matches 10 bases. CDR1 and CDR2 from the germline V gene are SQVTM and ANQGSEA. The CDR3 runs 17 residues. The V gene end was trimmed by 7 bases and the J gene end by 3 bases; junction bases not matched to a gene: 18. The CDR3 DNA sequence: TGCAGCGCCAAGACAGGGTTGTCTAGCGGGAGTGTCTACGAGCAGTACTTC. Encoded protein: CSAKTGLSSGSVYEQYF.